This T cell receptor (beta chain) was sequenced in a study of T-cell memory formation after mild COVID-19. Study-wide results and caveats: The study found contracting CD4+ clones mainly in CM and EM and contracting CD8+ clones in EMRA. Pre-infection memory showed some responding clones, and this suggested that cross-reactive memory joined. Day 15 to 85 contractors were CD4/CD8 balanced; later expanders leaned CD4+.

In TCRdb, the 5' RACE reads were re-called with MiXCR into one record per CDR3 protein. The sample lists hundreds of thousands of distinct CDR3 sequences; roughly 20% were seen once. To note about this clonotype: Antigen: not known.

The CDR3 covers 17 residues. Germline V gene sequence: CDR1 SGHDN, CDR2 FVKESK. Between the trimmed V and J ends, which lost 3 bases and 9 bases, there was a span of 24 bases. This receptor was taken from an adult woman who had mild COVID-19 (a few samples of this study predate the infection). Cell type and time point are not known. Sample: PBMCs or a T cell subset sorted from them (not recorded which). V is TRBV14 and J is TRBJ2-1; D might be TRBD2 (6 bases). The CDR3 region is CASSHRLGRGGGGEQFF. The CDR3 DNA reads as TGTGCCAGCAGCCACCGACTGGGGCGGGGAGGCGGCGGTGAGCAGTTCTTC. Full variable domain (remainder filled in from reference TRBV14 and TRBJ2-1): EAGVTQFPSHSVIEKGQTVTLRCDPISGHDNLYWYRRVMGKEIKFLLHFVKESKQDESGMPNNRFLAERTGGTYSTLKVQPAELEDSGVYFCASSHRLGRGGGGEQFFGPGTRLTVL.